The 6 T cell receptor beta chains below come from one sample, sequenced in a study of blood T cell repertoires in COVID-19. Method: immunoSEQ multiplex PCR; TCRdb's copy keeps in-frame clones and lacks some. The sample yields some 42,000 clones, roughly nine tenths seen once. The specimen sequenced was peripheral blood. The receptors shown here come from a human donor in a cohort sampled during active COVID-19.

The J gene is TRBJ1-1, the V gene TRBV6-1, with TRBD1 matching 7 bases. This CDR3 contains 17 residues. V lost 2 bases to trimming and J lost 0 bases; unmatched junction nucleotides: 9. Germline-derived CDR1 and CDR2 are MNHNS and SASEGT. The CDR3 loop is CASSERGRGNMNTEAFF. CDR3 bases: TGTGCCAGCAGTGAACGAGGCAGGGGGAACATGAACACTGAAGCTTTCTTT.

The J gene is TRBJ1-2, the V gene TRBV10-3; TRBD1 matches 7 bases. V lost 5 bases and J lost 14; bases outside the gene matches: 11. The CDR3 totals 12 residues. The germline CDR1 and CDR2 sequences are ENHRY and SYGVKD. CDR3 sequence (DNA): TGTGCCATCAGTAAGGACAGGCAGTTAAGAACCTTC. Its translation is CAISKDRQLRTF.

The V call is TRBV4-1, the J call TRBJ1-5; 8 bases line up with TRBD1. There are 18 residues in the CDR3. CDR1 and CDR2 from the germline V gene are MGHRA and YSYEKL. The V gene end was trimmed by 2 bases and the J gene end by 11 bases; junction bases not matched to a gene: 20. CDR3 coding DNA: TGCGCCAGCAGCCAAATCCTCGGGGACAGGACTCTAAAGGGAGCCCAGCATTTT. This codes for CASSQILGDRTLKGAQHF.

The chain is built from TRBV29-1 and TRBJ1-1; the D gene is possibly TRBD1 (5 bases). V gave up 5 bases and J gave up 1 base, with 8 bases separating them. The germline gives CDR1 SQVTM, CDR2 ANQGSEA. The CDR3 runs 12 residues. The CDR3 reads CSVRGQNTEAFF. CDR3 DNA sequence: TGCAGCGTTCGCGGACAGAACACTGAAGCTTTCTTT. The whole variable domain, filled in from reference TRBV29-1 and TRBJ1-1, reads SAVISQKPSRDICQRGTSLTIQCQVDSQVTMMFWYRQQPGQSLTLIATANQGSEATYESGFVIDKFPISRPNLTFSTLTVSNMSPEDSSIYLCSVRGQNTEAFFGQGTRLTVV.

The genes are TRBV5-1 and TRBJ2-2; no clear D gene. V lost 0 bases, J lost 5 bases, and 11 bases lay in between. The CDR3 is 15 amino acids. CDR1 SGHRS and CDR2 YFSETQ come from the germline V gene. CDR3 nucleotide sequence: TGCGCCAGCAGCTTGGGTGCTAGTCAAACCGGGGAGCTGTTTTTT. It encodes CASSLGASQTGELFF.

The chain recombines TRBV19 with TRBJ1-6; D gene uncertain. Germline loops: CDR1 LNHDA, CDR2 SQIVND (reference sequence). With 5 bases removed from V and 4 bases from J, the gap between germline ends came to 15 bases. The CDR3 totals 16 residues. The CDR3 loop reads CASSPMTKSYNSPLHF. DNA for the CDR3: TGTGCCAGTAGTCCGATGACAAAATCATATAATTCACCCCTCCACTTT.